The 29 T cell receptor beta chains below all came from one sample that was sequenced in a study of blood T cell repertoires in COVID-19. Measured with immunoSEQ multiplex PCR; TCRdb has only the in-frame clones, and not every one. This sample has 200,000 to 250,000 clones, with less than 85% found just once. Specimen: peripheral blood. Every receptor here comes from a woman in her 70s with active or convalescent COVID-19.

This clone was counted a few times. This chain connects TRBV18 to TRBJ2-1; 7 positions match TRBD1. There are 14 residues in the CDR3. Trimming removed 3 bases from V and 5 bases from J; junction bases left unmatched: 4. CDR1 KGHSH and CDR2 LQKENI come from the germline V gene. Here the CDR3 DNA reads TGTGCCAGCTCACCGAGGGGGCACGACAATGAGCAGTTCTTC. This gives the protein CASSPRGHDNEQFF. The whole variable domain, remainder taken from reference TRBV18 and TRBJ2-1, is NAGVMQNPRHLVRRRGQEARLRCSPMKGHSHVYWYRQLPEEGLKFMVYLQKENIIDESGMPKERFSAEFPKEGPSILRIQQVVRGDSAAYFCASSPRGHDNEQFFGPGTRLTVL.

This sequence joins TRBV19 and TRBJ2-2; the D gene is possibly TRBD2 (7 bases). V dropped 8 bases and J dropped 6 bases, with 19 bases sitting between them. The CDR3 covers 15 residues. The V gene's germline CDR1 is LNHDA and CDR2 SQIVND (reference sequence). For the CDR3, the DNA is TGTGCCAGTTCAGAAGCGGGACATCGATCCGGGGAGCTGTTTTTT. Its protein is CASSEAGHRSGELFF.

The chain combines TRBV7-9 with TRBJ1-2, with a tentative D call TRBD1 (5 bases). The V gene lost 5 bases and the J gene lost 2 bases, with 15 bases spanning the gap. Germline V CDR1 and CDR2: SEHNR, FQNEAQ (reference sequence). CDR3 size: 15 residues. The CDR3 loop reads CASSPRGTGNYGYTF. The CDR3 DNA follows: TGTGCCAGCAGCCCCCGCGGGACTGGGAACTATGGCTACACCTTC.

This clone was detected a few times. V is TRBV10-1 and J is TRBJ2-3; 11 nucleotides match TRBD2. CDR1 WNHNN and CDR2 SYGVQD come from the germline V gene (reference sequence). The CDR3 is made up of 16 amino acids. V dropped 2 bases and J dropped 2; count of bases not matched to a gene: 3. DNA for the CDR3: TGCGCCAGCAGTGAGGGGACTAGCGGACCCACAGATACGCAGTATTTT. As protein: CASSEGTSGPTDTQYF.

The chain employs TRBV7-2 and TRBJ2-3; the D gene is possibly TRBD2 (5 bases). Germline loops: CDR1 SGHTA, CDR2 FQGNSA. V gave up 4 bases and J gave up 1 base, with 6 bases separating them. There are 13 residues in the CDR3. As DNA, the CDR3 is TGTGCCAGCAGCTCCGGGGGCACAGATACGCAGTATTTT. It is translated as CASSSGGTDTQYF.

This clone occurred a few times. This chain uses TRBV10-3 with TRBJ1-3; the D gene is possibly TRBD1 (5 bases). The V end was cut by 3 bases, the J end by 4 bases, with 10 bases between. This CDR3 contains 14 residues. Germline-derived CDR1 and CDR2 are ENHRY and SYGVKD. The CDR3 sequence: CAISDRVEGNTIYF. The CDR3, as DNA: TGTGCCATCAGTGACAGGGTGGAAGGAAACACCATATATTTT.

The chain employs TRBV15 and TRBJ1-1; no clear D gene. Germline values: CDR1 LNHNV, CDR2 YYDKDF (reference sequence). There are 16 residues in the CDR3. Trimming shortened V by 3 bases and J by 1 base, and 15 bases separated the two germline ends. CDR3 sequence reads: CATSSNRVRGNTEAFF. For the CDR3, the DNA is TGTGCCACCAGCAGTAACCGGGTGAGAGGGAACACTGAAGCTTTCTTT.

V and J are TRBV19 and TRBJ2-7; 9 nucleotides agree with TRBD2. The CDR3 is 14 amino acids. V was pared by 5 bases and J by 3 bases, with 5 bases of the junction left unmatched. Germline V gene lookup returns CDR1 LNHDA and CDR2 SQIVND (reference sequence). The CDR3 nucleotides read TGTGCCAGTAGTGGGACTAGCACTAGCTACGAGCAGTACTTC. Protein product: CASSGTSTSYEQYF.

Regarding this clone: The identical CDR3 is also encoded by other nucleotide sequences in the sample. CDR3 bases: TGTGCCAGCAGGGAGACAGGGTCGGGGGCCAACGTCCTGACTTTC. This sequence encodes CASRETGSGANVLTF. The chain recombines TRBV6-5 with TRBJ2-6; 7 bases are shared with TRBD1. J was trimmed by 4 bases and V by 6 bases; bases with no gene match: 6. CDR1 is MNHEY, CDR2 SVGAGI, per germline. The CDR3 is made up of 15 amino acids.

CDR3 coding DNA: TGTGCCAGCAGTAGGGGTCCCATTCTCGAGCAGTACTTC. Translated: CASSRGPILEQYF. The rearrangement uses TRBV27 and TRBJ2-7, with D possibly TRBD1 on 5 matching bases. Per germline, CDR1 MNHEY and CDR2 SMNVEV (reference sequence). The CDR3 runs 13 residues. Trimming took off 5 bases at V and 6 bases at J, with 14 bases between the two ends.

The CDR3 DNA reads TGTGCCAGCAGCCCCAGACTAGCGGGAGGATCTACCGGGGAGCTGTTTTTT. It translates to CASSPRLAGGSTGELFF. The chain combines TRBV5-4 with TRBJ2-2; TRBD2 agrees at 13 bases. The CDR3 spans 17 residues. V lost 4 bases to trimming and J lost 5 bases; unmatched junction nucleotides: 8. In germline, CDR1 is SGHNT, CDR2 YYREEE (reference sequence).

This sequence joins TRBV12-3 or TRBV12-4 and TRBJ2-7; 7 bases align to TRBD1. The CDR3 contains 13 residues. V shed 5 bases and J 9 bases; nucleotides not matched to a gene: 10. The CDR3, as DNA: TGTGCCAGCAGTCATCCGACAGGGCAGGTGCAGTACTTC. Its translation: CASSHPTGQVQYF.

This clone was picked up one time. This sequence joins TRBV27 and TRBJ2-1; tentatively, D is TRBD1 (5 bases). V was shortened by 3 bases and J by 3 bases, with 15 bases between the two germline ends. The germline gives CDR1 MNHEY, CDR2 SMNVEV (reference sequence). CDR3 size: 16 residues. This chain's CDR3 is CASSFRWQGLYNEQFF. The CDR3 bases are TGTGCCAGCAGTTTTCGGTGGCAGGGTCTCTACAATGAGCAGTTCTTC.

The rearrangement uses TRBV30 and TRBJ2-3; maybe TRBD2 (5 bases). The V end was cut by 4 bases, the J end by 0 bases, with 14 bases between. Germline-derived CDR1 and CDR2 are GTSNPN and SVGIG (reference sequence). The CDR3 extends over 15 amino acids. CDR3 DNA: TGTGCCTGGATTCTGAGGGAGCGGAGCACAGATACGCAGTATTTT. It translates to CAWILRERSTDTQYF.

The genes are TRBV19 and TRBJ1-5; 7 bases align to TRBD1. The CDR3 extends over 16 amino acids. The germline CDR1 and CDR2 sequences are LNHDA and SQIVND (reference sequence). Trimming removed 6 bases from V and 0 bases from J; junction bases left unmatched: 8. Here the CDR3 reads CASSEGQTYSNQPQHF. In nucleotides, the CDR3 is TGTGCCAGTAGCGAGGGACAGACTTATAGCAATCAGCCCCAGCATTTT.

This chain links TRBV30 with TRBJ2-3; 10 bases fit TRBD2. CDR1 and CDR2 (germline): GTSNPN, SVGIG (reference sequence). The CDR3 contains 15 residues. Unmatched junction bases numbered 7, after V lost 3 bases and J lost 4 bases. CDR3 amino acids: CAWRGLAGDSDTQYF. In DNA form, the CDR3 reads TGTGCCTGGAGAGGCCTAGCGGGAGATTCAGATACGCAGTATTTT.

The chain employs TRBV11-2 and TRBJ1-3; no clear D. V shed 4 bases and J shed 2 bases, with 9 bases lying between them. CDR1 SGHAT and CDR2 FQNNGV come from the germline V gene. The CDR3 totals 14 residues. The CDR3 nucleotides are TGTGCCAGCAGCTCCAGAGGGACTGGAAACACCATATATTTT. Translation gives CASSSRGTGNTIYF.

The chain joins TRBV7-8 to TRBJ1-5; TRBD1 agrees at 7 bases. V trimming: 5 bases; J trimming: 0 bases; junction bases outside the gene matches: 10. The V gene's germline CDR1 is SGHVS and CDR2 FQNEAQ. CDR3 length: 17 amino acids. CDR3 residues: CASSPWTGTNSNQPQHF. In nucleotides, the CDR3 is TGTGCCAGCAGCCCCTGGACAGGAACTAATAGCAATCAGCCCCAGCATTTT.

The chain couples TRBV3-1 (or the pseudogene TRBV3-2) to TRBJ1-4; D gene ambiguous. CDR1 is LGHDT and CDR2 is YNNKEL in the germline V gene (reference sequence). The CDR3 sequence is 14 residues long. Trimming took off 1 base at V and 8 bases at J, with 11 bases between the two ends. The CDR3 here is CASSQVVGPEKLFF. CDR3 bases: TGTGCCAGCAGCCAAGTTGTGGGCCCAGAAAAACTGTTTTTT.

This clone was counted at least ten times. This chain connects TRBV7-2 to TRBJ2-7; 10 bases map to TRBD2. CDR1 is SGHTA and CDR2 is FQGNSA in the germline V gene. CDR3 length: 16 amino acids. V shed 3 bases, J shed 4 bases, and the junction held 9 bases outside the gene matches. Written as DNA, the CDR3 is TGTGCCAGCAGCTTCTTCAGTTCTAGCGGGGGTTACGAGCAGTACTTC. Translation: CASSFFSSSGGYEQYF.

This clone was recorded a few times. The chain is built from TRBV2 and TRBJ1-5; 11 bases fit TRBD1. Trimming at V came to 3 bases and at J to 3 bases, leaving 10 bases not matched to a gene. Germline V gene data show CDR1 as SNHLY and CDR2 as FYNNEI. The CDR3 is 18 amino acids. This CDR3 is CASSDPPGQGALNQPQHF. The CDR3 coding sequence is TGTGCCAGCAGTGACCCCCCTGGACAGGGGGCCCTCAATCAGCCCCAGCATTTT.

A single count supports this clone. The CDR3: CASSPGQINYGYTF. The CDR3 DNA reads as TGTGCCAGCAGCCCCGGACAGATAAACTATGGCTACACCTTC. The chain carries TRBV3-1 (or the pseudogene TRBV3-2) and TRBJ1-2; weak D call: TRBD1 (6 bases). Germline lookup yields CDR1 LGHDT and CDR2 YNNKEL (reference sequence). This CDR3 has 14 residues. V was shortened by 4 bases and J by 2 bases, with 11 bases between the two germline ends.

The chain uses TRBV20-1 and TRBJ2-1, with 10 bases aligning to TRBD2. The CDR3 covers 15 residues. V was clipped by 3 bases and J by 10 bases; unmatched bases: 12. The germline CDR1 and CDR2 sequences are DFQATT and SNEGSKA (reference sequence). This CDR3 is CSASRPQRGGDEQFF. CDR3 coding DNA: TGCAGTGCTAGTCGTCCCCAGCGGGGGGGGGACGAGCAGTTCTTC.

CDR3 protein: CATSPGGYEQYF. CDR3 coding DNA: TGTGCCACCAGCCCCGGGGGCTACGAGCAGTACTTC. This chain uses TRBV15 with TRBJ2-7; maybe TRBD2 (6 bases). V shed 5 bases and J shed 3 bases, with 8 bases lying between them. Germline lookup yields CDR1 LNHNV and CDR2 YYDKDF (reference sequence). CDR3 size: 12 residues.

This sequence joins TRBV5-1 and TRBJ2-3; TRBD2 might be the D (6 bases). The V gene's germline CDR1 is SGHRS and CDR2 YFSETQ. The germline V and J ends were trimmed by 4 bases and 0 bases, with 18 bases remaining between them. This CDR3 contains 17 residues. The CDR3 DNA reads as TGCGCCAGCAGCCAAAGATCCACTAGCCTGAGCACAGATACGCAGTATTTT. Protein product: CASSQRSTSLSTDTQYF.

The chain couples TRBV18 to TRBJ2-3; maybe TRBD1 (6 bases). Germline CDR1 is KGHSH and CDR2 is LQKENI. The CDR3 runs to 15 residues. V was trimmed by 1 base and J by 5 bases, leaving 13 bases between them. CDR3 DNA: TGTGCCAGCTCACCACGAGCAGGGGCCGGAGATACGCAGTATTTT. Translation: CASSPRAGAGDTQYF.

The V and J genes are TRBV19 and TRBJ2-7; 7 positions agree with TRBD1. After removal of 0 bases from V and 4 bases from J, the junction contained 0 bases not matched to a gene. Looked up from germline, CDR1 is LNHDA and CDR2 is SQIVND (reference sequence). The CDR3 is 13 amino acids. The CDR3 reads CASSIDRGYEQYF. The CDR3 DNA is TGTGCCAGTAGTATAGACAGGGGGTACGAGCAGTACTTC.

This clone was counted a single time. V and J are TRBV6-1 and TRBJ1-4, with no clear D. V shed 3 bases and J shed 3 bases, with 14 bases lying between them. The CDR3 contains 16 residues. Germline V gives CDR1 MNHNS, CDR2 SASEGT. CDR3 region: CASSDAMIGANEKLFF. CDR3 DNA: TGTGCCAGCAGTGACGCCATGATCGGGGCTAATGAAAAACTGTTTTTT.

A single count supports this clone. The chain carries TRBV28 and TRBJ2-3, with a weak D call TRBD2 (7 bases). V shed 7 bases and J shed 11 bases, with 16 bases lying between them. CDR1 and CDR2 (germline): MDHEN, SYDVKM. The CDR3 covers 12 residues. The CDR3 DNA is TGTGCCAGCACGAGGGGGGGTCTTGGGCAGTATTTT. This codes for CASTRGGLGQYF.